Following are 7 T cell receptor beta chains from one sample sequenced in a study of Graves' ophthalmopathy and Graves' hyperthyroidism. RNA transcripts provided the template for amplifying TCR beta CDR3 regions. A first-round RT-PCR used HTBI primers, followed by a second-round multiplex PCR. TCRdb independently ran MiXCR on the multiplex PCR reads; one entry per CDR3 protein. The sample gives 170,000 or so distinct CDR3 sequences, under 40% of which show up once; around 5.8% is in the top ten. The sequenced sample consisted of peripheral blood. The receptors stem from a woman aged 40 to 50 with Graves' ophthalmopathy.

The gene calls are TRBV6-2 or TRBV6-3 and TRBJ1-1; D is unclear. The CDR3 has 14 residues. V was trimmed by 2 bases and J by 1 base, leaving 8 bases between them. The germline V gene has CDR1 MNHEY and CDR2 SVGEGT. The CDR3 loop reads CASSYVPGNTEAFF. The CDR3 DNA reads as TGTGCCAGCAGTTACGTTCCGGGGAACACTGAAGCTTTCTTT.

This clonotype was picked up many times. J is TRBJ1-5 and V is TRBV24-1; the D gene is possibly TRBD1 (5 bases). Germline CDR1 KGHDR, CDR2 SFDVKD. This CDR3 is 15 amino acids long. Between the trimmed V and J ends, which lost 3 bases and 0 bases, there was a span of 8 bases. DNA for the CDR3: TGTGCCACCAGTGATGGACACTATAGCAATCAGCCCCAGCATTTT. It yields the protein CATSDGHYSNQPQHF.

V usage is TRBV6-5 and J usage is TRBJ2-7; the D gene is possibly TRBD2 (5 bases). The germline V gene has CDR1 MNHEY and CDR2 SVGAGI. Trimming took off 2 bases at V and 0 bases at J, with 11 bases between the two ends. The CDR3 consists of 15 residues. The CDR3 loop is CASSYGADLSYEQYF. The CDR3 nucleotides are TGTGCCAGCAGTTACGGAGCGGACCTCTCCTACGAGCAGTACTTC.

This clonotype showed up many times. This rearrangement joins TRBV19 to TRBJ1-2, with 11 nucleotides matching TRBD1. Germline V gene lookup returns CDR1 LNHDA and CDR2 SQIVND (reference sequence). The CDR3 runs to 16 residues. The V and J ends lost 4 bases and 4 bases, in that order; junction bases with no gene match: 8. The CDR3 region is CASSTGWTGGGYGYTF. In nucleotides, the CDR3 is TGTGCCAGTAGTACGGGCTGGACAGGGGGCGGCTATGGCTACACCTTC.

This clonotype was observed at least ten times. The gene calls are TRBV6-2 or TRBV6-3 and TRBJ2-2; no clear D. This CDR3 contains 12 residues. The germline V and J ends were trimmed by 7 bases and 4 bases, with 7 bases remaining between them. Germline CDR1 is MNHEY and CDR2 is SVGEGT. The CDR3 spells CASNRVTGELFF. CDR3 bases: TGTGCCAGCAACAGAGTCACCGGGGAGCTGTTTTTT.

The rearrangement joins TRBV7-6 to TRBJ2-7; no definite D call. CDR1 is SGHVS and CDR2 is FNYEAQ in the germline V gene. This CDR3 has 14 residues. Trimming stripped 5 bases from V and 2 bases from J, with 13 bases between. The CDR3 loop reads CASSLGSPPYEQYF. DNA for the CDR3: TGTGCCAGCAGCCTAGGGTCTCCCCCCTACGAGCAGTACTTC.

This chain joins TRBV30 and TRBJ1-2; tentative D call: TRBD1 (6 bases). V lost 3 bases, J lost 3 bases, and 11 bases lay in between. Germline V CDR1 and CDR2: GTSNPN, SVGIG (reference sequence). The CDR3 is 13 residues long. The CDR3 nucleotides read TGTGCCTGGAGAGAGACAGGAGACTATGGCTACACCTTC. This sequence encodes CAWRETGDYGYTF.